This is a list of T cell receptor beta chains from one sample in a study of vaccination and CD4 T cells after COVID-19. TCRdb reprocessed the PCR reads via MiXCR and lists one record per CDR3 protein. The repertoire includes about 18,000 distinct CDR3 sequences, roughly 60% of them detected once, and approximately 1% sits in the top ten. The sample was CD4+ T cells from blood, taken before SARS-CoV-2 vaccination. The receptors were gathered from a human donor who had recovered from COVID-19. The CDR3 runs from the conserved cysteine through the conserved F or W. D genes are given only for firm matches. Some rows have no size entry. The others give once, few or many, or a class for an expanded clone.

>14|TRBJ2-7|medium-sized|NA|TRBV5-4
TGTGCCAGCAGCCCCCAGCAGGCCCCGGGCGAGCAGTACTTC
CASSPQQAPGEQYF
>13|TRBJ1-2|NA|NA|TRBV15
TGTGCCACCAGCGGAAGTAGGACCTATGGCTACACCTTC
CATSGSRTYGYTF
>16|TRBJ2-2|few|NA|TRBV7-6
TGTGCCAGCAGCACCCGACCGGGACAGAACACCGGGGAGCTGTTTTTT
CASSTRPGQNTGELFF
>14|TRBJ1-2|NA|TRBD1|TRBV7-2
TGTGCCAGCAGCACGGGACAGGGGGCCTATGGCTACACCTTC
CASSTGQGAYGYTF
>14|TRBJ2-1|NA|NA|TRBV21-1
TGTGCCAGCAGGGAGCGGGGATCCTACAATGAGCAGTTCTTC
CASRERGSYNEQFF
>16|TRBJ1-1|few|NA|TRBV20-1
TGCAGTGCCGTTACCTACAGGGTCGGGGGAAACACTGAAGCTTTCTTT
CSAVTYRVGGNTEAFF
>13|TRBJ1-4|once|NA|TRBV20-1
TGCAGTGCTCCGGAGGGGCCAGGTGAAAAACTGTTTTTT
CSAPEGPGEKLFF
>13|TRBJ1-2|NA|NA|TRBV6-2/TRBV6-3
TGTGCCAGCAGTTCCGGGACACCCTATGGCTACACCTTC
CASSSGTPYGYTF
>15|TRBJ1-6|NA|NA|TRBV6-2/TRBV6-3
TGTGCCAGCAGTTATCTGGGGGCCCAAAATTCACCCCTCCACTTT
CASSYLGAQNSPLHF
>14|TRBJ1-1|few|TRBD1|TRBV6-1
TGTGCCAGCAGTCCTACAGGGGTTGACACTGAAGCTTTCTTT
CASSPTGVDTEAFF
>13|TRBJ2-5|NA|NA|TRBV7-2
TGTGCCAGCGGTGCCAGAGATCAAGAGACCCAGTACTTC
CASGARDQETQYF
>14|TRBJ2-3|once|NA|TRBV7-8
TGTGCCAGCAGCCGCTCGCCTGGGGAAGATACGCAGTATTTT
CASSRSPGEDTQYF
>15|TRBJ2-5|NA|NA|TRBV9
TGTGCCAGCAGCCCTACGTACTCGAACCGGGAGACCCAGTACTTC
CASSPTYSNRETQYF
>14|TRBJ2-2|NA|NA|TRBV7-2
TGTGCCAGCAGCCTACGCCAGAACACCGGGGAGCTGTTTTTT
CASSLRQNTGELFF
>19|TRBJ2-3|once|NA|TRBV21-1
TGTGCCAGCAGCAAAAGAGGGAGGCCAGCGGGGGGCGGCACAGATACGCAGTATTTT
CASSKRGRPAGGGTDTQYF
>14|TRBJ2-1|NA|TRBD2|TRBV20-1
TGCAGTCTTCCGGGACTAGCGGCCTACAATGAGCAGTTCTTC
CSLPGLAAYNEQFF
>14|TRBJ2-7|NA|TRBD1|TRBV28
TGTGCCAGCAGTTCGGTGGGGACAGAGGAAGAGCAGTACTTC
CASSSVGTEEEQYF
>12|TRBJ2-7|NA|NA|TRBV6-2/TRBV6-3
TGTGCCAGCAGTTCGTGGAGCAACGAGCAGTACTTC
CASSSWSNEQYF
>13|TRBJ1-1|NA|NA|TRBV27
TGTGCCAGCAGCCGAGAATTGAGCACTGAAGCTTTCTTT
CASSRELSTEAFF
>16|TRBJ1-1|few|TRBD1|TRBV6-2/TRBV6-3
TGTGCCAGCAGTTACGAAACCTTGACAGGGGGCGGCGAAGCTTTCTTT
CASSYETLTGGGEAFF
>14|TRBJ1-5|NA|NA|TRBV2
TGTGCCAGCAGTGACATTAATAGCAATCAGCCCCAGCATTTT
CASSDINSNQPQHF
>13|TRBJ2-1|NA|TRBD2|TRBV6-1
TGTGCCAGCAGCTCTCAGCGGGAGGGGGAGCAGTTCTTC
CASSSQREGEQFF
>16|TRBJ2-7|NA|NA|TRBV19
TGTGCCAGTAGTACCCTGGGCAGGACGAGCTCCTACGAGCAGTACTTC
CASSTLGRTSSYEQYF
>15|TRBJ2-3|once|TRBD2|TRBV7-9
TGTGCCAGCCCTCATTCTAGCGGAGGGACAGATACGCAGTATTTT
CASPHSSGGTDTQYF
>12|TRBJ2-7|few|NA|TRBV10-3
TGTGCCGGTAGTAAGAGCTCCTACGAGCAGTACTTC
CAGSKSSYEQYF
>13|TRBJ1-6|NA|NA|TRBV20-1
TGCAGTGCTCCGTCCGGGGTGGATTCACCCCTCCACTTT
CSAPSGVDSPLHF
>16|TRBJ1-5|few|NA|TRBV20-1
TGCAGTGCTAGAGATCTCCGGGGGATGGGCAATCAGCCCCAGCATTTT
CSARDLRGMGNQPQHF
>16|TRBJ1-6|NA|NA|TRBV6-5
TGTGCCAGCAGTTACGACCGACAGGCCTATAACTCACCCCTCCACTTT
CASSYDRQAYNSPLHF
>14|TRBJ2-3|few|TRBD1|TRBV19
TGTGCCAGTAGTATGGGACAGGGGTTAGATACGCAGTATTTT
CASSMGQGLDTQYF
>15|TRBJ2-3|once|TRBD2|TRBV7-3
TGTGCCAGCAGCTTAACTAGCGGGAGGACAGATACGCAGTATTTT
CASSLTSGRTDTQYF
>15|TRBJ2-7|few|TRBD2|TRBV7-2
TGTGCCAGCAGCTTAGCAGGGACTAGCGTTCTCGAGCAGTACTTC
CASSLAGTSVLEQYF
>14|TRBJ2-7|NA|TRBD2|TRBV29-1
TGCAGCGTTATTCTAGCGGGAGTTCCCTACGAGCAGTACTTC
CSVILAGVPYEQYF